Below are 25 T cell receptor beta chains sequenced from a single sample in a study of shared clonotypes between healthy human individuals. This table comes from immunoSEQ multiplex PCR, and its TCRdb copy is limited to in-frame clones, with some not included. The table shows roughly 500,000 clones, with approximately 80% occurring only once. The sample taken for sequencing was PBMCs. The origin of the receptors is a woman in her thirties or forties in good health. Some clones in this sample may be carry-over from other donors' samples.

The chain is built from TRBV7-9 and TRBJ2-7, with D maybe TRBD2 (5 bases). The CDR3 covers 13 residues. Germline V gene lookup returns CDR1 SEHNR and CDR2 FQNEAQ (reference sequence). V gave up 0 bases and J gave up 6 bases, with 9 bases separating them. For the CDR3, the DNA is TGTGCCAGCAGCTTAGCGGGAGTACTCGAGCAGTACTTC. It codes for CASSLAGVLEQYF.

The CDR3 loop is CASSLDPFSSPLHF. CDR3 in DNA: TGTGCCAGCAGTTTGGACCCATTTTCTTCACCCCTCCACTTT. This chain joins TRBV28 and TRBJ1-6; no definite D call. The CDR3 is 14 residues long. The germline CDR1 and CDR2 sequences are MDHEN and SYDVKM. V dropped 3 bases and J dropped 9 bases, with 12 bases sitting between them.

The chain has TRBV28 and TRBJ2-3, with 15 bases matching TRBD2. Trimming took 7 bases from V and 6 from J; bases not matched to a gene: 5. This CDR3 spans 15 amino acids. The germline V gene encodes CDR1 MDHEN and CDR2 SYDVKM. CDR3 in amino acids: CASNGLAGGFDTQYF. The CDR3 nucleotides are TGTGCCAGCAACGGACTAGCGGGAGGGTTTGATACGCAGTATTTT.

The CDR3 nucleotides are TGTGCCTGGAGTGTAGCGGCCTCCGGGGGCCTCTATGGCTACACCTTC. Its translation is CAWSVAASGGLYGYTF. The chain uses TRBV30 and TRBJ1-2, with a possible D match to TRBD1 (6 bases). Trimming left V 0 bases short and J 4 bases short, with 18 bases between. Germline V lookup: CDR1 GTSNPN, CDR2 SVGIG (reference sequence). The CDR3 totals 16 residues.

The chain couples TRBV27 to TRBJ2-7; 7 nucleotides align to TRBD2. Germline V gene sequence: CDR1 MNHEY, CDR2 SMNVEV (reference sequence). This CDR3 region has 15 residues. The V gene end was trimmed by 6 bases and the J gene end by 2 bases; junction bases not matched to a gene: 10. CDR3 protein: CASSQMRGYTYEQYF. The CDR3 DNA is TGTGCCAGCAGCCAAATGCGGGGGTACACCTACGAGCAGTACTTC.

J is TRBJ1-1 and V is TRBV7-2; 7 bases agree with TRBD1. V trimming: 1 base; J trimming: 6 bases; junction bases outside the gene matches: 8. From germline, CDR1 is SGHTA and CDR2 FQGNSA. This CDR3 has 15 residues. For the CDR3, the DNA is TGTGCCAGCAGCTTAGTATACAGTCAGGGGGCTGAAGCTTTCTTT. Translating it yields CASSLVYSQGAEAFF.

V is TRBV2 and J is TRBJ1-3; D is undetermined. CDR1 and CDR2 (germline): SNHLY, FYNNEI. V was trimmed by 2 bases and J by 0 bases, leaving 8 bases between them. The CDR3 is 15 amino acids. The DNA of the CDR3 is TGTGCCAGCAGTGAAAGGGTATTCTCTGGAAACACCATATATTTT. Translation: CASSERVFSGNTIYF.

This chain uses TRBV7-3 with TRBJ1-1; the D is unclear. Germline V lookup: CDR1 SGHTA, CDR2 FQGTGA. V lost 8 bases and J lost 2, with 12 bases in between. The CDR3 is made up of 13 amino acids. The CDR3 nucleotides are TGTGCCAGCCGTCAGGAGGTTAACACTGAAGCTTTCTTT. As protein: CASRQEVNTEAFF.

This rearrangement joins TRBV28 to TRBJ2-7; unclear D gene. CDR1 is MDHEN, CDR2 SYDVKM, per germline. V lost 0 bases and J 6 bases, leaving 12 bases between the germline ends. There are 14 residues in the CDR3. As DNA, the CDR3 is TGTGCCAGCAGTTTATGCTCGACCGGATGCGAGCAGTACTTC. This encodes CASSLCSTGCEQYF.

This clone was seen at least ten times. The chain employs TRBV11-2 and TRBJ2-7; D may match TRBD1 or TRBD2 (7 bases each). This CDR3 is built from 15 residues. Germline CDR1 and CDR2: SGHAT and FQNNGV. Trimming took 5 bases from V and 1 from J, leaving 15 bases between them. CDR3 sequence reads: CASSRGAGGSYEQYF. The CDR3 DNA reads as TGTGCCAGCAGCCGGGGGGCAGGGGGGTCCTACGAGCAGTACTTC.

V and J are TRBV10-3 and TRBJ2-1; D gene uncertain. V was clipped by 2 bases and J by 0 bases, with 5 bases between them. Per germline, CDR1 ENHRY and CDR2 SYGVKD. The CDR3 is made up of 14 amino acids. The CDR3 protein is CAISEEVSYNEQFF. CDR3 nucleotides: TGTGCCATCAGTGAGGAGGTCTCCTACAATGAGCAGTTCTTC.

This rearrangement joins TRBV9 to TRBJ2-7; 9 bases are a match to TRBD1. The CDR3 spans 17 residues. Trimming at V came to 1 base and at J to 5 bases, leaving 13 bases not matched to a gene. Germline V lookup: CDR1 SGDLS, CDR2 YYNGEE. The CDR3 sequence is CASSVPDQGQGANEQYF. CDR3 DNA: TGTGCCAGCAGCGTACCCGATCAGGGACAGGGTGCGAACGAGCAGTACTTC.

This chain connects TRBV4-1 to TRBJ2-3; D gene ambiguous. V lost 2 bases and J lost 0, with 6 bases in between. This CDR3 has 14 residues. Germline lookup yields CDR1 MGHRA and CDR2 YSYEKL. CDR3 nucleotide sequence: TGCGCCAGCAGCCAATGGCAGAGCACAGATACGCAGTATTTT. Protein product: CASSQWQSTDTQYF.

The chain has TRBV6-5 and TRBJ2-7; a possible D gene is TRBD2 (5 bases). Trimming removed 10 bases at V and 5 bases at J, with 21 bases between. The CDR3 loop spans 14 amino acids. The germline V gene encodes CDR1 MNHEY and CDR2 SVGAGI. The CDR3 sequence is CATREWGAQNEQYF. Here the CDR3 DNA reads TGTGCCACCCGGGAATGGGGTGCCCAGAACGAGCAGTACTTC.

This chain joins TRBV6-5 and TRBJ2-2; D assignment may be TRBD1 or TRBD2 (6 bases each). Germline assignment: CDR1 MNHEY and CDR2 SVGAGI. Trimming shortened V by 7 bases and J by 6 bases, and 15 bases separated the two germline ends. CDR3 length: 14 amino acids. The CDR3 DNA reads TGTGCCAGCATTCCCAAGGAGGGGGCCGGGGAGCTGTTTTTT. This codes for CASIPKEGAGELFF.

The table lists this clone with many counts. This CDR3 is also generated by other DNA sequences in the sample. This chain connects TRBV30 to TRBJ1-3; no definite D call. Germline-derived CDR1 and CDR2 are GTSNPN and SVGIG (reference sequence). V lost 5 bases to trimming and J lost 7 bases, with 12 bases between them. The CDR3 extends over 12 amino acids. CDR3 protein: CAWSPGENTIYF. The CDR3 DNA sequence: TGTGCCTGGTCGCCGGGAGAGAACACCATATATTTT.

This sequence joins TRBV28 and TRBJ1-1, with 7 bases lining up with TRBD1. Germline V CDR1 and CDR2: MDHEN, SYDVKM. V shed 6 bases and J 1 base; nucleotides not matched to a gene: 8. CDR3 length equals 15 residues. CDR3 sequence (DNA): TGTGCCAGCAGGGCCTCCGGGACAGCGAACACTGAAGCTTTCTTT. Protein sequence: CASRASGTANTEAFF.

This clone was observed a single time. The chain employs TRBV5-6 and TRBJ2-7; 12 nucleotides line up with TRBD2. Germline V gives CDR1 SGHDT, CDR2 YYEEEE. CDR3 length: 15 amino acids. After removal of 4 bases from V and 4 bases from J, the junction contained 6 bases not matched to a gene. CDR3 sequence: CASSGRTSGIYEQYF. In nucleotides, the CDR3 is TGTGCCAGCAGCGGACGGACTAGCGGGATTTACGAGCAGTACTTC. Based on the CDR3 plus reference TRBV5-6 and TRBJ2-7, the full variable domain is DAGVTQSPTHLIKTRGQQVTLRCSPKSGHDTVSWYQQALGQGPQFIFQYYEEEERQRGNFPDRFSGHQFPNYSSELNVNALLLGDSALYLCASSGRTSGIYEQYFGPGTRLTVT.

The rearrangement joins TRBV29-1 to TRBJ2-5, with D perhaps TRBD1 (6 bases). The J call is doubtful: the DNA matches TRBJ2-7 better. The germline gives CDR1 SQVTM, CDR2 ANQGSEA. The CDR3 extends over 15 amino acids. CDR3 coding DNA: TGCAGCGTTGGAGCCTTAGACAGGCACCCCTACGAGCAGTACTTC. Protein: CSVGALDRHPYEQYF.

The CDR3 nucleotides are TGTGCCAGCAGCGCCAACCTCCGGGACAGGGCTTCCAATGAGCAGTTCTTC. Its translation: CASSANLRDRASNEQFF. J is TRBJ2-1 and V is TRBV4-2; 9 nucleotides match TRBD1. The CDR3 sequence is 17 residues long. The J segment lost 6 bases and the V segment lost 5 bases, leaving 14 bases of the junction unmatched. Germline V gene lookup returns CDR1 LGHNA and CDR2 YNFKEQ.

The genes are TRBV19 and TRBJ1-5; no reliable D call. Germline CDR1 and CDR2: LNHDA and SQIVND (reference sequence). The CDR3 is made up of 16 amino acids. V shed 2 bases and J shed 0 bases, with 11 bases lying between them. The CDR3: CASSISRTYSNQPQHF. Here the CDR3 DNA reads TGTGCCAGTAGTATAAGCAGGACCTATAGCAATCAGCCCCAGCATTTT.

The V gene is TRBV9, the J gene TRBJ2-3, with 8 bases identical to TRBD2. The CDR3 is 15 residues long. The V and J ends lost 0 bases and 5 bases, in that order; junction bases with no gene match: 5. From germline, CDR1 is SGDLS and CDR2 YYNGEE. DNA for the CDR3: TGTGCCAGCAGCGTAGCGGGAGGGCTAGGAGATACGCAGTATTTT. This gives the protein CASSVAGGLGDTQYF.

V is TRBV6-1 and J is TRBJ2-1, with D tentatively TRBD2 (6 bases). The germline V gene encodes CDR1 MNHNS and CDR2 SASEGT. V lost 6 bases, J lost 6 bases, and 12 bases lay in between. This CDR3 is 13 amino acids long. The CDR3 bases are TGTGCCAGCAGGGCTAGCGCCCTCAATGAGCAGTTCTTC. Its translation is CASRASALNEQFF.

V and J are TRBV11-2 and TRBJ2-1; TRBD2 agrees at 7 bases. V lost 4 bases to trimming and J lost 1 base; unmatched junction nucleotides: 4. Germline CDR1 SGHAT, CDR2 FQNNGV. The CDR3 has 15 residues. The CDR3 loop reads CASSSQGLSYNEQFF. CDR3 nucleotide sequence: TGTGCCAGCAGCTCCCAGGGACTATCCTACAATGAGCAGTTCTTC.

The V and J genes are TRBV11-2 and TRBJ2-2, with 8 positions matching TRBD1. CDR3 length equals 16 residues. After removal of 4 bases from V and 4 bases from J, the junction contained 8 bases not matched to a gene. Germline V gives CDR1 SGHAT, CDR2 FQNNGV. The CDR3 loop reads CASSWTGLASTGELFF. Written as DNA, the CDR3 is TGTGCCAGCAGCTGGACAGGGCTGGCAAGCACCGGGGAGCTGTTTTTT. Variable domain in full (rest from reference TRBV11-2 and TRBJ2-2): EAGVAQSPRYKIIEKRQSVAFWCNPISGHATLYWYQQILGQGPKLLIQFQNNGVVDDSQLPKDRFSAERLKGVDSTLKIQPAKLEDSAVYLCASSWTGLASTGELFFGEGSRLTVL.